The 8 T cell receptor beta chains in this list originate from one sample, sequenced in a study of shared clonotypes between healthy human individuals. CD8 cells regarded as naive lacked CD45RO, were positively chosen for CCR7, and omitted terminally differentiated effector memory CD45RA+ cells. TCRdb's table, derived via immunoSEQ multiplex PCR, lists solely in-frame clones and lacks some. The sample lists hundreds of thousands of clones; 95% to 98% were seen once. The sequenced material came from naive CD8+ T cells sorted from blood. These receptors were collected from a man aged 30 to 39 in good health.

The J gene is TRBJ2-1, the V gene TRBV9, with D possibly TRBD2 on 5 matching bases. V dropped 3 bases and J dropped 2 bases, with 12 bases sitting between them. Germline loops: CDR1 SGDLS, CDR2 YYNGEE. The CDR3 is 15 amino acids. The CDR3 protein is CASSDARAPYNEQFF. CDR3 coding DNA: TGTGCCAGCAGCGACGCGCGGGCGCCCTACAATGAGCAGTTCTTC. The full variable domain, rest sourced from reference TRBV9 and TRBJ2-1, is DSGVTQTPKHLITATGQRVTLRCSPRSGDLSVYWYQQSLDQGLQFLIQYYNGEERAKGNILERFSAQQFPDLHSELNLSSLELGDSALYFCASSDARAPYNEQFFGPGTRLTVL.

The J gene is TRBJ2-7, the V gene TRBV7-4; tentative D call: TRBD1 (6 bases). CDR3 length equals 22 residues. Germline CDR1 and CDR2: SGHVT and SQSDAQ. The V gene lost 5 bases and the J gene lost 3 bases, with 38 bases spanning the gap. CDR3 in amino acids: CASSPDRTLSFNLLRPGYEQYF. Written as DNA, the CDR3 is TGTGCCAGCAGCCCCGACAGGACCCTCAGTTTTAATCTGCTCAGACCGGGCTACGAGCAGTACTTC.

This rearrangement joins TRBV29-1 to TRBJ2-7, with TRBD2 matching over 7 bases. This CDR3 contains 13 residues. Trimming at V came to 3 bases and at J to 0 bases, leaving 2 bases not matched to a gene. Per germline, CDR1 SQVTM and CDR2 ANQGSEA. CDR3 sequence reads: CSVDREGSYEQYF. The CDR3 DNA sequence: TGCAGCGTTGACAGGGAGGGCTCCTACGAGCAGTACTTC.

The V call is TRBV9, the J call TRBJ2-3; D perhaps matches TRBD1 (6 bases). In germline, CDR1 is SGDLS, CDR2 YYNGEE. V shed 0 bases and J shed 2 bases, with 13 bases lying between them. The CDR3 has 16 residues. This chain's CDR3 is CASSVDRTVLTDTQYF. Written as DNA, the CDR3 is TGTGCCAGCAGCGTAGATCGGACAGTGCTCACAGATACGCAGTATTTT.

The CDR3 DNA follows: TGTGCCAGCAGCTTAGGGGCCGGAAACACCATATATTTT. It codes for CASSLGAGNTIYF. The genes are TRBV7-9 and TRBJ1-3; D call uncertain. Germline lookup yields CDR1 SEHNR and CDR2 FQNEAQ (reference sequence). The CDR3 consists of 13 residues. The germline V and J ends were trimmed by 1 base and 4 bases, with 5 bases remaining between them.

This chain links TRBV7-6 with TRBJ2-7; 13 positions agree with TRBD2. The CDR3 has 14 residues. The germline CDR1 and CDR2 sequences are SGHVS and FNYEAQ. V was pared by 5 bases and J by 7 bases, with 5 bases of the junction left unmatched. CDR3 residues: CASSQLAGGREQYF. The CDR3 nucleotides read TGTGCCAGCAGCCAACTAGCGGGAGGGAGGGAGCAGTACTTC.

The gene calls are TRBV13 and TRBJ1-1, with D possibly matching TRBD1 (6 bases). The CDR3 is 15 residues long. Germline CDR1 PRHDT, CDR2 FYEKMQ (reference sequence). The V end lost 3 bases, the J end lost 0 bases, and 11 bases lay between the germline ends. This chain's CDR3 is CASSFTGNMNTEAFF. The DNA for the CDR3 is TGTGCCAGCAGCTTCACAGGGAATATGAACACTGAAGCTTTCTTT.

V usage is TRBV7-6 and J usage is TRBJ2-7, with 7 bases identical to TRBD2. V was pared by 4 bases and J by 6 bases, with 12 bases of the junction left unmatched. This CDR3 region has 15 residues. Germline V gene sequence: CDR1 SGHVS, CDR2 FNYEAQ. The CDR3 nucleotides are TGTGCCAGCAGCTCCACCCTTGATGGGAGGGGCGAGCAGTACTTC. Translation gives CASSSTLDGRGEQYF. Combining the CDR3 with reference TRBV7-6 and TRBJ2-7 gives the whole variable domain GAGVSQSPRYKVTKRGQDVALRCDPISGHVSLYWYRQALGQGPEFLTYFNYEAQQDKSGLPNDRFSAERPEGSISTLTIQRTEQRDSAMYRCASSSTLDGRGEQYFGPGTRLTVT.